This T cell receptor beta chain was documented in a study of shared clonotypes between healthy human individuals. Overall study: The cohort comprised a couple of women and a few men. Their ages spanned 18 to 49 years. Study-wide results and limits: Sampling covered blood only; tissue repertoires likely differ.

This was a deep-level run. Sequencing used immunoSEQ multiplex PCR; TCRdb keeps in-frame clones, though not all of them. The sample records some 2.1 million clones, around 95% being singletons. This clone has just one count. Its target is unknown. After removal of 7 bases from V and 2 bases from J, the junction contained 4 bases not matched to a gene. Germline CDR1 and CDR2: MGHDK and SYGVNS. The CDR3 runs to 14 residues. The chain has TRBV25-1 and TRBJ2-4; 8 nucleotides match TRBD1. Sequenced material: naive CD4+ T cells sorted from blood. The subset is: CD45RA+ positively selected. The source of this sequence is a man aged 18 to 35 in good health. The CDR3: CASTQGAPKNIQYF. CDR3 DNA sequence: TGTGCCAGCACGCAGGGGGCTCCCAAAAACATTCAGTACTTC. Full variable domain (rest looked up from reference TRBV25-1 and TRBJ2-4): EADIYQTPRYLVIGTGKKITLECSQTMGHDKMYWYQQDPGMELHLIHYSYGVNSTEKGDLSSESTVSRIRTEHFPLTLESARPSHTSQYLCASTQGAPKNIQYFGAGTRLSVL.